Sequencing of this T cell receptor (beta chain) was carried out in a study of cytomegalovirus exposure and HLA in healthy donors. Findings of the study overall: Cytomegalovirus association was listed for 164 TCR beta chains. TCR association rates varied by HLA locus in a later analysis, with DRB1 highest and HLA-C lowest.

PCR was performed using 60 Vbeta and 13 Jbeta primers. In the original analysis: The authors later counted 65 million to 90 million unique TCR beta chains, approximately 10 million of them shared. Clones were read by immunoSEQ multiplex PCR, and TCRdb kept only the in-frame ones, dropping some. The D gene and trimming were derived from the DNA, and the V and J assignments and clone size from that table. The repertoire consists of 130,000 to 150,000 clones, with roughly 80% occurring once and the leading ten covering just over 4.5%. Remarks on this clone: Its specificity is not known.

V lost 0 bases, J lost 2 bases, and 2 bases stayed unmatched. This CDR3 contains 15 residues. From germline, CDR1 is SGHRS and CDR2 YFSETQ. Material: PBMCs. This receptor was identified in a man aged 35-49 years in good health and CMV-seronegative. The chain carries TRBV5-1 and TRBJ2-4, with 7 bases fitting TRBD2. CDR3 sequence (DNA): TGCGCCAGCAGCTTGGGAGCGGGATCCAAAAACATTCAGTACTTC. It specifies CASSLGAGSKNIQYF.